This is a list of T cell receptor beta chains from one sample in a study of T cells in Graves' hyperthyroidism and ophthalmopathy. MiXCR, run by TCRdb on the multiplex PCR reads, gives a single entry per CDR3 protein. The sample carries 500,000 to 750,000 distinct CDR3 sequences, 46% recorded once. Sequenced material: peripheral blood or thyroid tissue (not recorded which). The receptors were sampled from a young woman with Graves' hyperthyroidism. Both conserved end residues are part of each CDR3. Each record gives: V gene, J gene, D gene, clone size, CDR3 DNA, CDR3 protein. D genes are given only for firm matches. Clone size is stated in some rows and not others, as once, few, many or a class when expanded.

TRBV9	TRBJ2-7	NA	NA	TGTGCCAGCAGCGTGCACGGGAATCCCTACGAGCAGTACTTC	CASSVHGNPYEQYF
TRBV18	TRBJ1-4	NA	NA	TGTGCCAGCTCACCATTGCAGGGTTACGGAAAACTGTTTTTT	CASSPLQGYGKLFF
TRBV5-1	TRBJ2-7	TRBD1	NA	TGCGCCAGCAGCCAACAGGACAGGGAGCAGTACTTC	CASSQQDREQYF
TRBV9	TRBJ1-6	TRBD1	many	TGTGCCAGCAGCCTAGGGACAGAATATAATTCACCCCTCCACTTT	CASSLGTEYNSPLHF
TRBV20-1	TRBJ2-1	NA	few	TGCAGTGCTAGAGAGGGCGGGACCTACAATGAGCAGTTCTTC	CSAREGGTYNEQFF
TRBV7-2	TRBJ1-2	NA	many	TGTGCCAGCAGCCCTGTTGGGGGACCTGACTATGGCTACACCTTC	CASSPVGGPDYGYTF
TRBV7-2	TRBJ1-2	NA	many	TGTGCCAGCAGCTTAGCAGGACAGAGCTACTATGGCTACACCTTC	CASSLAGQSYYGYTF
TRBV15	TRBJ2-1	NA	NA	TGTGCCACCAGCAATTACAGACCCGATGAGCAGTTCTTC	CATSNYRPDEQFF
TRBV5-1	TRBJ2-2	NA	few	TGCGCCAGCAGCCCGGGCGGGGACACCGGGGAGCTGTTTTTT	CASSPGGDTGELFF
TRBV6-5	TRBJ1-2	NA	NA	TGTACCAGCAGTTGCTCGAACAGGGCCGGCGAGGGCTACACCTTC	CTSSCSNRAGEGYTF
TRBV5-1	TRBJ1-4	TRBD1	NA	TGCGCCAGCAGCTTGGCCGGAACAGGGGGCGTGGACGAAAAACTGTTTTTT	CASSLAGTGGVDEKLFF
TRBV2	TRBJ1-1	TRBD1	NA	TGTGCCAGCAGCGCGACAGGGACGTTT	CASSATGTF
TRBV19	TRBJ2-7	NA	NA	TGTGCCAGTAGTATAGGGGAGGCCCCCTACGAGCAGTACTTC	CASSIGEAPYEQYF
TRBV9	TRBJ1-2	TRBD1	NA	TGTGCCAGCAGCGTAACAGGGGTTGGCTACACCTTC	CASSVTGVGYTF
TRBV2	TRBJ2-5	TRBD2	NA	TGTGCCACAATAGCGGGAGGGCCGGATGAGACCCAGTACTTC	CATIAGGPDETQYF
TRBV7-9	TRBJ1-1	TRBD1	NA	TGTGCCAGCAGCGGCCCGTTACAGGGGGCTTTCTTT	CASSGPLQGAFF
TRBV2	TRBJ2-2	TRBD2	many	TGTGCCAGCAATAGCGGGAGGGCCGTCACAATCGGGGAGCTGTTTTTT	CASNSGRAVTIGELFF
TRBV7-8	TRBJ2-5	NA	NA	TGTGCCAGCAGCCGACCCGAAGAGACCCAGTACTTC	CASSRPEETQYF
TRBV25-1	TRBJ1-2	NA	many	TGTGCCAGCAGTGACTTCTCCTTCTATGATGGGGGGCGCTCCAACTATGGCTACACCTTC	CASSDFSFYDGGRSNYGYTF
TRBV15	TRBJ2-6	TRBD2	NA	TGTGCCACCAGCAGGGCGGGAGTCGGGGCCAACGTCCTGACTTTC	CATSRAGVGANVLTF
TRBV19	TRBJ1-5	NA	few	TGTGCCAGTAGTATAGGGCCTTATAGCAATCAGCCCCAGCATTTT	CASSIGPYSNQPQHF
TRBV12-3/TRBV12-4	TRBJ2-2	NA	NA	TGTGCCAGCAGTCCTACTGTCGGGGAGCTGTTTTTT	CASSPTVGELFF
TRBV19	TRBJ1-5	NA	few	TGTGCCAGTGGCATGGGACAGCCCCAGCATTTT	CASGMGQPQHF
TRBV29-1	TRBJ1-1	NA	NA	TGCAGCGTTGAGGAAGGGAGAGCCGGGGGCACTGAAGCTTTCTTT	CSVEEGRAGGTEAFF
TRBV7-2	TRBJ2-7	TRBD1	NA	TGTGCCAGCAGGGGACAGGGGTGGGGTGAGCAGTACTTC	CASRGQGWGEQYF
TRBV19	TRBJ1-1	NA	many	TGTGCCAGTACCCCGACGGTGAACACTGAAGCTTTCTTT	CASTPTVNTEAFF
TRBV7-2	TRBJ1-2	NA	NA	TGTGCCAGCAGTTTAGGGGGGGCAGGGTTGTATGGCTACACCTTC	CASSLGGAGLYGYTF
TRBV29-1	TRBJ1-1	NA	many	TGCAGCGTTGTGGGCACACGATACACTGAAGCTTTCTTT	CSVVGTRYTEAFF
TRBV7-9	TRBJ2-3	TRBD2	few	TGTGCCAGCAGACCCGGCAGCGGGAGGGGGGCAGATACGCAGTATTTT	CASRPGSGRGADTQYF
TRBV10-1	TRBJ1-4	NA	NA	TGCGCCAGCAGTGATAGGAGGAACAATGAAAAACTGTTTTTT	CASSDRRNNEKLFF
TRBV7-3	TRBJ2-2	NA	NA	TGTGCCAGCAGCTTAACGGTGTTGGGGGAGCTGTTTTTT	CASSLTVLGELFF
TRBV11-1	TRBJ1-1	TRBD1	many	TGTGCCAGCAGCCACGGACAGGCAAACACTGAAGCTTTCTTT	CASSHGQANTEAFF
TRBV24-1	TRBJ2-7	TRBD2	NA	TGTGCCACCAGTGAGCACACTAGCGGGGGCTACGAGCAGTACTTC	CATSEHTSGGYEQYF
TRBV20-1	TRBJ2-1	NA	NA	TGCAGTGCTAGATCGACACGGGGTGAGCAGTTCTTC	CSARSTRGEQFF
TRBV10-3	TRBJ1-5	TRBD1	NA	TGTGCCATCAGTCGGGACAGGGGGAATTACGAGCAGCCCCAGCATTTT	CAISRDRGNYEQPQHF
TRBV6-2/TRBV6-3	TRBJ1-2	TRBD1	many	TGTGCCAGCAGGGGACAGGGTGCGGATGGCTACACCTTC	CASRGQGADGYTF
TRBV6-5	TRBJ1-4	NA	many	TGTGCCAGCAGTTACGGACAGCGAACTAATGAAAAACTGTTTTTT	CASSYGQRTNEKLFF
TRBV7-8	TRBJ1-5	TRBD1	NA	TGTGCCAGCAGCCCGAACAGGGGGCTGCCCCAGCATTTT	CASSPNRGLPQHF
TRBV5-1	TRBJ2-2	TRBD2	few	TGCGCCAGCAGCCCAGAACCGAGGGACTACCTAGGCACCGGGGAGCTGTTTTTT	CASSPEPRDYLGTGELFF